A single sample is the source of the 5 T cell receptor beta chains below, sequenced in a study of T-cell reconstitution after alpha-beta-depleted transplantation in children. A TCRbeta library incorporating unique molecular identifiers was prepared. TCRdb used MiXCR to reprocess the PCR reads, holding one entry per CDR3 protein. The table records approximately 500,000 distinct CDR3 sequences, under 12% of them present only once. Sequencing used PBMCs, obtained before TCRalphabeta/CD19-depleted stem cell transplant. These receptors came from a child aged 2-15 years with inherited bone marrow failure, due to receive a stem cell transplant.

This clonotype has a count of ten or more. The chain combines TRBV6-5 with TRBJ1-2, with D perhaps matching TRBD1 (6 bases). Trimming took off 4 bases at V and 5 bases at J, with 20 bases between the two ends. The CDR3 is 16 residues long. Germline assignment: CDR1 MNHEY and CDR2 SVGAGI. CDR3 sequence (DNA): TGTGCCAGCAGTTGGGACGGAGGGGGGGTGTGGTATGGCTACACCTTC. Protein: CASSWDGGGVWYGYTF.

This clonotype came up many times. The chain employs TRBV20-1 and TRBJ2-1; the match to TRBD2 covers 8 bases. The V segment lost 1 base and the J segment 4 bases; nucleotides outside the gene matches: 9. The CDR3 has 16 amino acids. Per the germline V gene, CDR1 is DFQATT and CDR2 is SNEGSKA (reference sequence). CDR3 bases: TGCAGTGCTAGAGCGGTTGGCGGGAGGACTTACAATGAGCAGTTCTTC. Amino acids: CSARAVGGRTYNEQFF.

This clonotype has a count of ten or more. This sequence joins TRBV10-1 and TRBJ2-1; TRBD2 matches 14 bases. J lost 14 bases, V lost 4 bases, and 1 base had no gene match. The CDR3 runs to 12 residues. Germline CDR1 reads WNHNN; CDR2 reads SYGVQD (reference sequence). In DNA, the CDR3 is TGCGCCAGCAGTGGGGGACTAGCGGGGGAGTTCTTC. This encodes CASSGGLAGEFF.

This clonotype was detected ten times or more. The chain links TRBV4-1 to TRBJ2-5; D perhaps matches TRBD2 (6 bases). The CDR3 contains 15 residues. V lost 0 bases, J lost 2 bases, and 10 bases lay in between. The germline CDR1 and CDR2 sequences are MGHRA and YSYEKL. This CDR3 is CASSQEGLLQETQYF. Written as DNA, the CDR3 is TGCGCCAGCAGCCAAGAGGGACTGCTACAAGAGACCCAGTACTTC.

There are many counts of this clonotype. V usage is TRBV12-3 or TRBV12-4 and J usage is TRBJ2-7; D gene unclear. The CDR3 totals 11 residues. Trimming took off 6 bases at V and 5 bases at J, with 8 bases between the two ends. CDR3 region: CASSGSHEQYF. The CDR3 DNA reads as TGTGCCAGCAGCGGGTCCCACGAGCAGTACTTC.